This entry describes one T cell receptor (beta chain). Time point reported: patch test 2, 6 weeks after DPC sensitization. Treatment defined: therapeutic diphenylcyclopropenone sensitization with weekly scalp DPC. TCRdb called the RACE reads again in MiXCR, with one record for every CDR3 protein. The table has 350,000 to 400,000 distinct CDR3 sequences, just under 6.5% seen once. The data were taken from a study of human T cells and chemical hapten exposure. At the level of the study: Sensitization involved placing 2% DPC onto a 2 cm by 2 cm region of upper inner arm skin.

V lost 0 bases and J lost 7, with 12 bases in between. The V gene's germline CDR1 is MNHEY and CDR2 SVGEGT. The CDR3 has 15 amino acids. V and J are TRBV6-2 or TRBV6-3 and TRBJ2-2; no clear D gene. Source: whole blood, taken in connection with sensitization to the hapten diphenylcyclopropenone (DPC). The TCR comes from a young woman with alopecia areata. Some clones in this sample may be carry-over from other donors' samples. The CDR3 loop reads CASSYSPEVLGELFF. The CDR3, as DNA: TGTGCCAGCAGTTACTCCCCAGAAGTTCTCGGGGAGCTGTTTTTT.